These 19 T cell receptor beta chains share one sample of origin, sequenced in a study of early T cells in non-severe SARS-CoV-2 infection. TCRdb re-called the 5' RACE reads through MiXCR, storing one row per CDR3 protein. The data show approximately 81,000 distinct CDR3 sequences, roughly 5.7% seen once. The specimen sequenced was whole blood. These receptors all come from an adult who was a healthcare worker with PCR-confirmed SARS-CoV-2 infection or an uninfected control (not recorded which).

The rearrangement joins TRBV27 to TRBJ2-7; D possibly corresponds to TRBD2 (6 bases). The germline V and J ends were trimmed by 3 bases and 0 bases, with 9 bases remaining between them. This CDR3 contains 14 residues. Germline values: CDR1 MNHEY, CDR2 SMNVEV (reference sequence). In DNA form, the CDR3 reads TGTGCCAGCAGTTTCTCGGGGGACTCCTACGAGCAGTACTTC. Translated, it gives CASSFSGDSYEQYF.

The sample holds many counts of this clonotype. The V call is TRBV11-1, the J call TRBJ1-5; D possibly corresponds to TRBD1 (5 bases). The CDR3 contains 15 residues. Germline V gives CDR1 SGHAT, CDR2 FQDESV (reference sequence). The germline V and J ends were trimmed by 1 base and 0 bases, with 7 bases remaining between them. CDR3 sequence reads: CASSLGDSSNQPQHF. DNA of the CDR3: TGTGCCAGCAGCTTAGGCGACAGTAGCAATCAGCCCCAGCATTTT. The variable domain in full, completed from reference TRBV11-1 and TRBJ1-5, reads EAEVAQSPRYKITEKSQAVAFWCDPISGHATLYWYRQILGQGPELLVQFQDESVVDDSQLPKDRFSAERLKGVDSTLKIQPAELGDSAMYLCASSLGDSSNQPQHFGDGTRLSIL.

In DNA, the CDR3 is TGCGCCAGCAGCGGACAGCTGAACACCGGGGAGCTGTTTTTT. Its protein product is CASSGQLNTGELFF. The gene calls are TRBV10-1 and TRBJ2-2; possible D gene TRBD1, 6 bases. The length of the CDR3 is 14 residues. Deletions cut 6 bases from V and 1 base from J, with 9 bases between. CDR1 and CDR2 (germline): WNHNN, SYGVQD (reference sequence).

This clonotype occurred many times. In DNA, the CDR3 is TGCAGCGTTGAAGATCCGGCAGGTGGAGGAGGCAGCACAGATACGCAGTATTTT. Its translation is CSVEDPAGGGGSTDTQYF. V gene TRBV29-1 combines with J gene TRBJ2-3; D may be TRBD2 (5 bases). CDR1 and CDR2 (germline): SQVTM, ANQGSEA. The length of the CDR3 is 18 residues. Trimming removed 0 bases from V and 0 bases from J, with 19 bases in between.

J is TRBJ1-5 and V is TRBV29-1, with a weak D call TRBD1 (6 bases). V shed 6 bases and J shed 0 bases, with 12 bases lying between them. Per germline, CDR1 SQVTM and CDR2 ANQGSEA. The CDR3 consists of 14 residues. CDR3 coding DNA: TGCAGCGTAGGTTCAGGGGCTAGCAATCAGCCCCAGCATTTT. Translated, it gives CSVGSGASNQPQHF.

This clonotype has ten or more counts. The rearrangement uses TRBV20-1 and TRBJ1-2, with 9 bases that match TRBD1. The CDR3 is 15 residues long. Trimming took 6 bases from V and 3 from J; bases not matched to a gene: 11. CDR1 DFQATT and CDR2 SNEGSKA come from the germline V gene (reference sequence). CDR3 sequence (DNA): TGCAGTGCCTCCGACCCGGGACAGGGTCACTATGGCTACACCTTC. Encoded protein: CSASDPGQGHYGYTF.

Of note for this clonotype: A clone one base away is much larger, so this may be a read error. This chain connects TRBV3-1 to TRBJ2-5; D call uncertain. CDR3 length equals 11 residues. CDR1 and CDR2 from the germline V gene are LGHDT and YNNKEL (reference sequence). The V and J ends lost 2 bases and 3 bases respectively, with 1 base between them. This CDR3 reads CASSQKETQYF. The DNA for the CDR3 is TGTGCCAGCAGCCAAAAAGAGACCCAGTACTTC.

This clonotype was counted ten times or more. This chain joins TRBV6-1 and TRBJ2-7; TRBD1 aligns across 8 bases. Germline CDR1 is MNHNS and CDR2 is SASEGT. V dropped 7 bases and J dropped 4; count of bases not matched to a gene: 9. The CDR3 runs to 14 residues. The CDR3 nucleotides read TGTGCCAGCAAGCCCGGGACAGGTTTTTACGAGCAGTACTTC. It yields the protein CASKPGTGFYEQYF.

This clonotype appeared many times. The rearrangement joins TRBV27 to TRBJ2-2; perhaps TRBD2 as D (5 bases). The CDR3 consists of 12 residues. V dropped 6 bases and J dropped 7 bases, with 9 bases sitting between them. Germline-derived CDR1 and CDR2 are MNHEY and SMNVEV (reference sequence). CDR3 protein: CASSGINGELFF. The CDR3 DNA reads TGTGCCAGCAGCGGGATTAACGGGGAGCTGTTTTTT.

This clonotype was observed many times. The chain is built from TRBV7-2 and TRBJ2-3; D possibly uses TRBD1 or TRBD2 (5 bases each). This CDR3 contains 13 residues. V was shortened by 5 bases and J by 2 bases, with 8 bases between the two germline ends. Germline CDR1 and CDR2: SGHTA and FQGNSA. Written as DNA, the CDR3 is TGTGCCAGCAGCCGGGACGTCACAGATACGCAGTATTTT. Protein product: CASSRDVTDTQYF.

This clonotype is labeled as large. In nucleotides, the CDR3 is TGTGCCAGCAGCTTGGGTAGCGGGGCTGACGGGGAGCTGTTTTTT. It is translated as CASSLGSGADGELFF. The chain links TRBV5-4 to TRBJ2-2; TRBD2 aligns across 8 bases. V lost 0 bases and J lost 7; bases outside the gene matches: 5. CDR1 SGHNT and CDR2 YYREEE come from the germline V gene (reference sequence). This CDR3 has 15 residues.

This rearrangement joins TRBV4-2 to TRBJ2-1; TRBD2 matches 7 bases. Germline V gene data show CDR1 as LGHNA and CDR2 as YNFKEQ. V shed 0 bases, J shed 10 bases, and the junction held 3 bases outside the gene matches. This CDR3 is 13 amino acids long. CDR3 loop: CASSQEWGGEQFF. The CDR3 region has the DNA TGTGCCAGCAGCCAAGAGTGGGGAGGGGAGCAGTTCTTC.

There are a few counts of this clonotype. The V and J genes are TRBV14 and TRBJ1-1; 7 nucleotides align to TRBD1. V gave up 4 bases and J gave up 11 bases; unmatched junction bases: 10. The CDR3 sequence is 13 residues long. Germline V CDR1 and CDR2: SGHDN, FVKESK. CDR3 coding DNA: TGTGCCAGCAGCCGGACAGGTTCGTCAAACGCTTTCTTT. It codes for CASSRTGSSNAFF. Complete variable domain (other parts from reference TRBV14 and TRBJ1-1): EAGVTQFPSHSVIEKGQTVTLRCDPISGHDNLYWYRRVMGKEIKFLLHFVKESKQDESGMPNNRFLAERTGGTYSTLKVQPAELEDSGVYFCASSRTGSSNAFFGQGTRLTVV.

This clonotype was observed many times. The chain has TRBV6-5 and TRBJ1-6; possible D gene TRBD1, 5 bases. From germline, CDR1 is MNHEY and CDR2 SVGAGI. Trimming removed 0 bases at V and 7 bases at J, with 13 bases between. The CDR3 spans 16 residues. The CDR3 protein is CASSYSPGLENSPLHF. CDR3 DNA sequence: TGTGCCAGCAGTTACTCGCCGGGACTGGAGAATTCACCCCTCCACTTT.

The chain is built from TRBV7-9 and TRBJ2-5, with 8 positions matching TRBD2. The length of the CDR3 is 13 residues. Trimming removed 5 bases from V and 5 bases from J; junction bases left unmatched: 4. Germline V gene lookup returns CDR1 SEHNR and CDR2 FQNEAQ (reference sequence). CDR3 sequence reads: CASSRGTRETQYF. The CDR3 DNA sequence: TGTGCCAGCAGCCGCGGGACTAGGGAGACCCAGTACTTC.

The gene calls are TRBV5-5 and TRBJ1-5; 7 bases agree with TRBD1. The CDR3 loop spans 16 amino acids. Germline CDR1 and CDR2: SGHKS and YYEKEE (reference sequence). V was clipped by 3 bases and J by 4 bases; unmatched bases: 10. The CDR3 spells CASSSSLTGYNQPQHF. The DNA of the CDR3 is TGTGCCAGCAGCTCAAGCCTGACAGGGTATAATCAGCCCCAGCATTTT.

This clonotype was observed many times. The CDR3 DNA sequence: TGTGCCAGCAGCCAAGGCAAGTACGAGCAGTACTTC. Its translation is CASSQGKYEQYF. This sequence joins TRBV3-1 and TRBJ2-7; D remains ambiguous. Deletions cut 1 base from V and 4 bases from J, with 5 bases between. The germline V gene has CDR1 LGHDT and CDR2 YNNKEL (reference sequence). This CDR3 comprises 12 residues.

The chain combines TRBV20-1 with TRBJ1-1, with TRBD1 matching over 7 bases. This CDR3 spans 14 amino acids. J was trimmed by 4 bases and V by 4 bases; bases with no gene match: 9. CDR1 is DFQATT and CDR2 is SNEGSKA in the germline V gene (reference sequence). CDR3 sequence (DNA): TGCAGTGCTATAACCGACAGGGCAGGCACTGAAGCTTTCTTT. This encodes CSAITDRAGTEAFF.

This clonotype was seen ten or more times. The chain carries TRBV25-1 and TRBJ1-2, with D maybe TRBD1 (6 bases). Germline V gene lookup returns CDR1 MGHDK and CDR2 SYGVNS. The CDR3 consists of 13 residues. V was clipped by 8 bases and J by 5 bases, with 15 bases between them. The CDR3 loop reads CASGDNGPYGYTF. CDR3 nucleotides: TGTGCCAGCGGGGACAACGGACCTTATGGCTACACCTTC.